This T cell receptor beta chain was obtained from a study of early stage breast cancer tumors. Study in general: Of roughly 17 invasive breast tumors, more than nine were hormone receptor-positive, HER2-negative. Each sample averaged approximately 10-fold read coverage.

Of note for this clone: Its target is unknown.

Findings of the study overall: Enriched TCRB sequences shared across patients were mostly commonly generated sequences.

The germline V gene has CDR1 GTSNPN and CDR2 SVGIG (reference sequence). The CDR3 is 12 amino acids. Trimming took 0 bases from V and 8 from J, leaving 8 bases between them. Produced via immunoSEQ multiplex PCR; TCRdb's table is partial and in-frame only. The table lists some 10,000 clones, 78% of them singletons. This receptor was identified in a person aged 35 to 50 with breast cancer. The chain combines TRBV30 with TRBJ1-5; TRBD1 might be the D (5 bases). Sequenced sample: normal breast tissue next to the tumor. The CDR3 DNA sequence: TGTGCCTGGAGTGTGGGGGGGGAGCCCCAGCATTTT. Translation gives CAWSVGGEPQHF.